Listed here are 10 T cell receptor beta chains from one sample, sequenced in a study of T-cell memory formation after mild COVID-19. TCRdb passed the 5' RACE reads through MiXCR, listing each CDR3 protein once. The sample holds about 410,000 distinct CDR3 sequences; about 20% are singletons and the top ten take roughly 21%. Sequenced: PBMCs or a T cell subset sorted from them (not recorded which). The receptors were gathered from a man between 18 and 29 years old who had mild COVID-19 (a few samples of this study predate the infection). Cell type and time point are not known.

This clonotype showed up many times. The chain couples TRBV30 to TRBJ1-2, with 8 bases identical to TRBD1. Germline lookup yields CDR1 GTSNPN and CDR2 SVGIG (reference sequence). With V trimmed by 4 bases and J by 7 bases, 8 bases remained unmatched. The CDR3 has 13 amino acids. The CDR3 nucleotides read TGTGCCTGGAAAAGGGACAGGCCAGGTGGCTACACCTTC. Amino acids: CAWKRDRPGGYTF.

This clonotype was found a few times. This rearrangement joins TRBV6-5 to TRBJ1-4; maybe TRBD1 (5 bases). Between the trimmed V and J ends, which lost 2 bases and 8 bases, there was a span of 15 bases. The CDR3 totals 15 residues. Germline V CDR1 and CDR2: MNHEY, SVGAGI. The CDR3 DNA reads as TGTGCCAGCAGTTACGTTCGGGGTAGGGACGAAAAACTGTTTTTT. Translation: CASSYVRGRDEKLFF.

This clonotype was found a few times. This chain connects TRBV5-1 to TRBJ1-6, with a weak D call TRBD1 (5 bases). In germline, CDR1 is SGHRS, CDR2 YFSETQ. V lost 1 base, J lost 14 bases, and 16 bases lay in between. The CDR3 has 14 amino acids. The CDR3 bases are TGCGCCAGCAGCTTGAGGACGGGGGAGGGATCCCTCCACTTT. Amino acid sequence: CASSLRTGEGSLHF.

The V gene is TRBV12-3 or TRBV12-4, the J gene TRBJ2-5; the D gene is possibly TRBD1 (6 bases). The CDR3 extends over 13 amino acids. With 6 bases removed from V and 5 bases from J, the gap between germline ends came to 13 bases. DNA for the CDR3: TGTGCCAGCAGGCCAGGGGCGTTGGAGACCCAGTACTTC. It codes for CASRPGALETQYF.

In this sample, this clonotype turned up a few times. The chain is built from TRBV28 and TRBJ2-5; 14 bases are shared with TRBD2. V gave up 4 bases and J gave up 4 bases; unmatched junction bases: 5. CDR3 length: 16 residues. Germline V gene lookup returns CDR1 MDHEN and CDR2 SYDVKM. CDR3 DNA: TGTGCCAGCAGTTCGCCGACTAGCGGGGGGGCAGAGACCCAGTACTTC. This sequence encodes CASSSPTSGGAETQYF.

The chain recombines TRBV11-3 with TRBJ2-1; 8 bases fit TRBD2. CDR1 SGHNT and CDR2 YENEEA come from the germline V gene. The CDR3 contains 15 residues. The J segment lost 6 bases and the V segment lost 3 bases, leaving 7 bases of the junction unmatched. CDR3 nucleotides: TGTGCCAGCAGCTTCTCGGGACTAGGGGCCAATGAGCAGTTCTTC. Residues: CASSFSGLGANEQFF.

The CDR3 sequence is CASSYLRTGRRTDTQYF. The CDR3 DNA reads as TGTGCCAGCAGTTACCTCCGGACGGGTCGACGCACAGATACGCAGTATTTT. The chain is built from TRBV6-5 and TRBJ2-3, with D unresolved. V shed 2 bases and J shed 1 base, with 16 bases lying between them. Per germline, CDR1 MNHEY and CDR2 SVGAGI. The CDR3 spans 17 residues.

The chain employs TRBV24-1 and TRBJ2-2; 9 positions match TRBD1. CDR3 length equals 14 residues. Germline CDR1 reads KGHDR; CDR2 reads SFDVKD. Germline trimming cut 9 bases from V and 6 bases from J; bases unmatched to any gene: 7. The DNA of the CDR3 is TGTGCCACCCAGGGACAGGGAGGTCCCGGGGAGCTGTTTTTT. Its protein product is CATQGQGGPGELFF.

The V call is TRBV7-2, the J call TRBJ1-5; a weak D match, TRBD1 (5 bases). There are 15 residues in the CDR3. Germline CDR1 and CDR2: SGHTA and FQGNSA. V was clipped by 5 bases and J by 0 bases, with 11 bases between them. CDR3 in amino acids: CASSTQVYSNQPQHF. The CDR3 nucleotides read TGTGCCAGCAGCACACAGGTTTATAGCAATCAGCCCCAGCATTTT.

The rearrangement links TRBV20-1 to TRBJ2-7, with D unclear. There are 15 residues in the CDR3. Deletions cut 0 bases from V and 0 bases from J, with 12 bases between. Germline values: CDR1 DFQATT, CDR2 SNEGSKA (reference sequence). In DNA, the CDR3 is TGCAGTGCTAGAGATAAGGAGAGATACTCCTACGAGCAGTACTTC. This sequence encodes CSARDKERYSYEQYF.